What follows describes a single T cell receptor beta chain. Its specificity is unknown. The sample belongs to a study of T cells in localized non-small cell lung cancer. General study results and limits: Longer overall survival was associated with a higher density of T cells in the blood.

Profiling relied on immunoSEQ multiplex PCR, and the TCRdb table lists in-frame clones only, not all of them. The sample carries around 78,000 clones, about 84% recorded once. Germline CDR1 LGHNA, CDR2 YNFKEQ. Trimming shortened V by 4 bases and J by 1 base, and 17 bases separated the two germline ends. The CDR3 sequence is 16 residues long. The receptor was isolated from a female donor at least 60 years old with stage I lung adenocarcinoma. J is TRBJ2-7 and V is TRBV4-2; possibly TRBD1 for D (5 bases). The sequences come from peripheral blood, collected before any cancer treatment. CDR3 bases: TGTGCCAGCAGCCCAATGGGGCCAGGTTTATCCTACGAGCAGTACTTC. Encoded protein: CASSPMGPGLSYEQYF.